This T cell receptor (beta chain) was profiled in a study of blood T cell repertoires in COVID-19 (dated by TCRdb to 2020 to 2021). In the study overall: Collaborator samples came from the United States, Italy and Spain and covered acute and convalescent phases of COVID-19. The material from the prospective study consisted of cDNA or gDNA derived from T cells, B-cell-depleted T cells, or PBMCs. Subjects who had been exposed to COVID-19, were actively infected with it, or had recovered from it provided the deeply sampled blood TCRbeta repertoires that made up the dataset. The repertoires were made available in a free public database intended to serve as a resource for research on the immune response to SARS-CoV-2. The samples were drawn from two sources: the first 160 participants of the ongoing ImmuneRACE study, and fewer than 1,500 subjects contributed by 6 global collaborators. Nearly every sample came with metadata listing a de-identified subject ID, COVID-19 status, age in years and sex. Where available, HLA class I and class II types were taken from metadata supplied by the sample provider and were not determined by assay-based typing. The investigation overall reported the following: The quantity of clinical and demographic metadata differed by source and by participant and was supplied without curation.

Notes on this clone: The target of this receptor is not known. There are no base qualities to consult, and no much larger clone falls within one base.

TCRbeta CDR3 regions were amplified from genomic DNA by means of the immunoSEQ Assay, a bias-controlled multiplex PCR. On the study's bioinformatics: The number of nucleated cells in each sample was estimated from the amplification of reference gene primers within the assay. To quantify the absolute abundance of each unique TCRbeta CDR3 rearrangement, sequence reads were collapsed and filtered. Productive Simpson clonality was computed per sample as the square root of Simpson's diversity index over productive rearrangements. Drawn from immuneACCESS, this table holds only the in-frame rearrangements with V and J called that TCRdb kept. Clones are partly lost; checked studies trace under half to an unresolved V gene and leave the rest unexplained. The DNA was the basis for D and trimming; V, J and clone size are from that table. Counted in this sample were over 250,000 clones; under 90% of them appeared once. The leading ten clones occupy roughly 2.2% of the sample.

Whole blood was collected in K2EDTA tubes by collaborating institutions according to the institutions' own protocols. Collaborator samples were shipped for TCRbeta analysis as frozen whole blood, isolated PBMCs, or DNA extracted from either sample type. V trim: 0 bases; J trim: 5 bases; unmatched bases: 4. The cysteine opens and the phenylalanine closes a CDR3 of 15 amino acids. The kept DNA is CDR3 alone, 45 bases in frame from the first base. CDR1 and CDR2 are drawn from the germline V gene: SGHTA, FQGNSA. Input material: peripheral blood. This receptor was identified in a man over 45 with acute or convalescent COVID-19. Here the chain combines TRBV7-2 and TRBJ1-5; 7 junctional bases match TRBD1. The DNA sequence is TGTGCCAGCAGCTTAGCTGGACAGGATTATCAGCCCCAGCATTTT. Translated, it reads CASSLAGQDYQPQHF.